The count of the clone carrying this T cell receptor (beta chain) is one. Generated by immunoSEQ multiplex PCR, the TCRdb table keeps only in-frame clones and is missing some. The table records 300,000 or so clones, approximately 85% of them present only once. V was cut by 7 bases and J by 0 bases, with 10 bases left in between. Germline CDR1 is MNHEY and CDR2 is SMNVEV (reference sequence). This CDR3 contains 13 residues. The sample is drawn from a study of blood T cell repertoires in COVID-19. Across the study: Specimens from acute and convalescent COVID-19 originated in the United States, Italy and Spain. T cells, B-cell-depleted T cells, or PBMCs supplied cDNA or gDNA.

This receptor was taken from a woman aged 50 to 60 with acute or convalescent COVID-19. Sequencing was done on a sample of peripheral blood. This rearrangement joins TRBV27 to TRBJ2-7, with D tentatively TRBD2 (6 bases). The CDR3 reads CASKRADSYEQYF. For the CDR3, the DNA is TGTGCCAGCAAGCGGGCGGACTCCTACGAGCAGTACTTC.